The subject of this entry is one T cell receptor beta chain. Its antigen is still unknown. This sample is part of a study of response to subunit inactivated influenza vaccine. Study-level results: The study's authors posited that every seasonal influenza vaccination enlists few new T cells.

TCRdb analysed the RT-PCR reads with MiXCR anew, one entry per CDR3 protein. In the table there are about 500,000 distinct CDR3 sequences, about 15% of which are singletons. Germline V gives CDR1 SGHTA, CDR2 FQGNSA. The CDR3 has 15 amino acids. V was pared by 1 base and J by 5 bases, with 5 bases of the junction left unmatched. The receptor comes from a man aged 50 to 75 who received an inactivated influenza vaccine. The chain couples TRBV7-2 to TRBJ2-7, with TRBD2 matching 10 bases. The material sequenced was CD4+ T cells sorted from PBMCs, taken less than 30 months after vaccination. The CDR3 reads CASSLVAGGFNEQYF. Written as DNA, the CDR3 is TGTGCCAGCAGCTTAGTAGCGGGGGGATTCAACGAGCAGTACTTC.